This entry lists 10 T cell receptor beta chains sequenced from one sample in a study of T cell responses to AZD1222 COVID-19 vaccine. TCRdb keeps only in-frame clones here, not all; method: immunoSEQ multiplex PCR. The table lists over 100,000 clones, over 70% of them singletons. The sequencing used peripheral blood, collected on day 0 of AZD1222 vaccination. All receptors derive from an adult in good health.

The CDR3 DNA is TGTGCCAGTAATCTTGATCAGGGGACGAACACTGAAGCTTTCTTT. Protein product: CASNLDQGTNTEAFF. The chain uses TRBV19 and TRBJ1-1; a weak D match, TRBD1 (6 bases). The CDR3 consists of 15 residues. The V and J ends lost 7 bases and 1 base respectively, with 16 bases between them. CDR1 and CDR2 (germline): LNHDA, SQIVND (reference sequence).

The CDR3 DNA is TGTGCCAGCAGTTCCTCCGGGACAGGGAGGAACACTGAAGCTTTCTTT. Amino acid sequence: CASSSSGTGRNTEAFF. The J gene is TRBJ1-1, the V gene TRBV28; 9 bases line up with TRBD1. This CDR3 is 16 amino acids long. Germline V gene sequence: CDR1 MDHEN, CDR2 SYDVKM. V lost 4 bases to trimming and J lost 1 base; unmatched junction nucleotides: 7.

The rearrangement links TRBV7-2 to TRBJ2-5, with D uncertain. V lost 0 bases, J lost 5 bases, and 1 base lay in between. CDR3 length: 11 amino acids. From germline, CDR1 is SGHTA and CDR2 FQGNSA. This CDR3 is CASSLAETQYF. CDR3 sequence (DNA): TGTGCCAGCAGCTTAGCGGAGACCCAGTACTTC.

The rearrangement joins TRBV28 to TRBJ2-7; 11 bases match TRBD2. Trimming at V came to 6 bases and at J to 1 base, leaving 5 bases not matched to a gene. The CDR3 length is 15 residues. Germline values: CDR1 MDHEN, CDR2 SYDVKM. In DNA, the CDR3 is TGTGCCAGCAGCCTAGGGACTAGCGGTTCCTACGAGCAGTACTTC. Translation gives CASSLGTSGSYEQYF. Using reference TRBV28 and TRBJ2-7 for the parts outside the CDR3, the full variable domain is DVKVTQSSRYLVKRTGEKVFLECVQDMDHENMFWYRQDPGLGLRLIYFSYDVKMKEKGDIPEGYSVSREKKERFSLILESASTNQTSMYLCASSLGTSGSYEQYFGPGTRLTVT.

The chain couples TRBV7-9 to TRBJ1-4, with 10 bases matching TRBD1. The length of the CDR3 is 15 residues. Germline assignment: CDR1 SEHNR and CDR2 FQNEAQ (reference sequence). J gave up 8 bases and V 1 base, and 4 bases lay outside the gene matches. DNA for the CDR3: TGTGCCAGCAGCTTAGGGGACAGGGGAAACGAAAAACTGTTTTTT. This encodes CASSLGDRGNEKLFF.

This chain uses TRBV27 with TRBJ2-6, with D unclear. Trimming shortened V by 5 bases and J by 1 base, and 9 bases separated the two germline ends. This CDR3 is 15 amino acids long. CDR1 is MNHEY and CDR2 is SMNVEV in the germline V gene (reference sequence). CDR3 region: CASSLIGSGANVLTF. The CDR3 region has the DNA TGTGCCAGCAGTCTGATCGGGTCTGGGGCCAACGTCCTGACTTTC. The whole variable domain, filled in from reference TRBV27 and TRBJ2-6, reads EAQVTQNPRYLITVTGKKLTVTCSQNMNHEYMSWYRQDPGLGLRQIYYSMNVEVTDKGDVPEGYKVSRKEKRNFPLILESPSPNQTSLYFCASSLIGSGANVLTFGAGSRLTVL.

The chain combines TRBV29-1 with TRBJ2-1; weak D call: TRBD2 (6 bases). Trimming removed 3 bases from V and 10 bases from J, with 7 bases in between. CDR1 and CDR2 from the germline V gene are SQVTM and ANQGSEA. The CDR3 spans 10 residues. CDR3 loop: CSVDRGEQFF. CDR3 DNA sequence: TGCAGCGTTGACCGGGGGGAGCAGTTCTTC.

The rearrangement links TRBV2 to TRBJ1-6; D is undetermined. Per germline, CDR1 SNHLY and CDR2 FYNNEI. The CDR3 consists of 15 residues. V was clipped by 8 bases and J by 0 bases, with 11 bases between them. The CDR3 spells CASLNRSSYNSPLHF. The CDR3 DNA follows: TGTGCCAGCCTAAACAGAAGCTCCTATAATTCACCCCTCCACTTT.

The rearrangement uses TRBV9 and TRBJ2-7; 9 bases match TRBD1. This CDR3 has 14 amino acids. CDR1 is SGDLS and CDR2 is YYNGEE in the germline V gene. V shed 2 bases and J 5 bases; nucleotides not matched to a gene: 5. CDR3 in amino acids: CASSVTGGSHEQYF. CDR3 DNA sequence: TGTGCCAGCAGCGTGACAGGGGGAAGCCACGAGCAGTACTTC.

This clone has only one observation. The chain links TRBV7-2 to TRBJ1-4; possible D gene TRBD1, 5 bases. The CDR3 totals 14 residues. Per the germline V gene, CDR1 is SGHTA and CDR2 is FQGNSA. V was pared by 5 bases and J by 3 bases, with 10 bases between. CDR3 DNA sequence: TGTGCCAGCAGCAAACAGGTGTCTAATGAAAAACTGTTTTTT. Amino acid sequence: CASSKQVSNEKLFF. Supplemented by reference TRBV7-2 and TRBJ1-4, the full variable domain reads GAGVSQSPSNKVTEKGKDVELRCDPISGHTALYWYRQSLGQGLEFLIYFQGNSAPDKSGLPSDRFSAERTGGSVSTLTIQRTQQEDSAVYLCASSKQVSNEKLFFGSGTQLSVL.